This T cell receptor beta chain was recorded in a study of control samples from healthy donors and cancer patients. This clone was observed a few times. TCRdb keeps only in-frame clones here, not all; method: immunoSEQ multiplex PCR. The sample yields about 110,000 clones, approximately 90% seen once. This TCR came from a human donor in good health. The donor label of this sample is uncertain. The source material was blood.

CDR3 loop: CASSTGQLLDSPLHF. CDR3 nucleotide sequence: TGTGCCAGCAGTACGGGACAGCTACTTGACTCACCCCTCCACTTT. The chain carries TRBV6-2 or TRBV6-3 and TRBJ1-6; TRBD1 matches at 7 bases. The germline gives CDR1 MNHEY, CDR2 SVGEGT. Trimming removed 5 bases from V and 10 bases from J; junction bases left unmatched: 11. The CDR3 totals 15 residues.